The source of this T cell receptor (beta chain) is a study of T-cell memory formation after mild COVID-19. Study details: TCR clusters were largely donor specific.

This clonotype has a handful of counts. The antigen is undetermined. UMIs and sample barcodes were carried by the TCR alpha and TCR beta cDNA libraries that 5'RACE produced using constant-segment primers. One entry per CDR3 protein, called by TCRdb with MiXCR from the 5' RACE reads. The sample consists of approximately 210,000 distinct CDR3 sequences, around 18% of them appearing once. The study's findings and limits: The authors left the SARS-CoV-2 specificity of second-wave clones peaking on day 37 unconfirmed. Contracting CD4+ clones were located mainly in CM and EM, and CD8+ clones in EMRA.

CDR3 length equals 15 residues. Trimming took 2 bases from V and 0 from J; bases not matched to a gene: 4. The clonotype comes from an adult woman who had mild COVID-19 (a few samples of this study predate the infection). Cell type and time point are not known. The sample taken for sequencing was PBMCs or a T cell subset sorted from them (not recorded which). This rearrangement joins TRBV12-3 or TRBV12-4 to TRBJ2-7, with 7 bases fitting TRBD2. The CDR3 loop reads CASSLRLAGSYEQYF. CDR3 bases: TGTGCCAGCAGTTTAAGACTAGCAGGCTCCTACGAGCAGTACTTC.